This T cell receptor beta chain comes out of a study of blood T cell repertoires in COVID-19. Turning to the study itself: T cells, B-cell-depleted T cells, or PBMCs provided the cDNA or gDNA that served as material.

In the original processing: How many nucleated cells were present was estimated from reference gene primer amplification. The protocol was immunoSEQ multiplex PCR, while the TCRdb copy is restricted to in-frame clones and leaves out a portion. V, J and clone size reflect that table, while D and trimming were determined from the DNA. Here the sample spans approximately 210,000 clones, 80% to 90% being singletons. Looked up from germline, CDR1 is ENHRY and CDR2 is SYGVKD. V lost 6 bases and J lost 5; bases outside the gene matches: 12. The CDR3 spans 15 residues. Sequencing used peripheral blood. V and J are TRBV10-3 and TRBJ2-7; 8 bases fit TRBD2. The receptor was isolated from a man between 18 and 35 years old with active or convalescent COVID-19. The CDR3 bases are TGTGCCATCAGGGCCCCGGGAGGGGAGGCGGACGAGCAGTACTTC. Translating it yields CAIRAPGGEADEQYF.